The clone carrying this T cell receptor (beta chain) showed up many times. The CDR3 sequence is 13 residues long. V lost 8 bases to trimming and J lost 2 bases, with 10 bases between them. Single cDNA molecules in the library carried unique molecular identifiers attached during preparation. Each CDR3 protein gets one entry after TCRdb re-called the RACE reads with MiXCR. This sample has around 92,000 distinct CDR3 sequences, with 10% to 12% found just once. Time point noted: pre-sensitization, week 0. Treatment described: therapeutic diphenylcyclopropenone sensitization with weekly scalp DPC. The data derive from a study of human T cells and chemical hapten exposure. Study at large: After 6 days, upper back 0.01% DPC patch tests were scored. Alopecia areata, totalis and universalis patients, mostly female, were included.

This chain connects TRBV12-3 or TRBV12-4 to TRBJ1-5; D is undetermined. The sequence was obtained from a woman in her sixties or seventies with alopecia areata. Some clones in this sample may be carry-over from other donors' samples. Material: whole blood, obtained in connection with sensitization to the hapten diphenylcyclopropenone (DPC). The CDR3 sequence: CASLAWGNQPQHF. CDR3 DNA sequence: TGTGCCAGCCTCGCCTGGGGCAATCAGCCCCAGCATTTT.